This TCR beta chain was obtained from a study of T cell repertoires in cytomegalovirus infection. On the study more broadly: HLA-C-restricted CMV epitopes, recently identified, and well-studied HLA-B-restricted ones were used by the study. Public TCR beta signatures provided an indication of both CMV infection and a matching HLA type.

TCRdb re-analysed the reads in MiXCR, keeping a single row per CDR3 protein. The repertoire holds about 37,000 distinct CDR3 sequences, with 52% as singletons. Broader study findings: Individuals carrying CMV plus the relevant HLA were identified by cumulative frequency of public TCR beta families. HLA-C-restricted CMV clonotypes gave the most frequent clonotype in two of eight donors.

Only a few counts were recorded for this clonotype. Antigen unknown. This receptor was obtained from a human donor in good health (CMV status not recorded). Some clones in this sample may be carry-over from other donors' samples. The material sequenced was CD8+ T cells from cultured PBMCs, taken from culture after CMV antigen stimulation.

This CDR3 is CASSPSLPQYF. The CDR3 region has the DNA TGTGCCAGCAGCCCTTCCCTGCCGCAGTATTTT. The chain uses TRBV7-4 and TRBJ2-3; D unresolved. V was trimmed by 5 bases and J by 10 bases, leaving 10 bases between them. Germline assignment: CDR1 SGHVT and CDR2 SQSDAQ. The length of the CDR3 is 11 residues. The full variable domain, its missing parts supplied by reference TRBV7-4 and TRBJ2-3, is GAGVSQSPRYKVAKRGRDVALRCDSISGHVTLYWYRQTLGQGSEVLTYSQSDAQRDKSGRPSGRFSAERPERSVSTLKIQRTEQGDSAVYLCASSPSLPQYFGPGTRLTVL.